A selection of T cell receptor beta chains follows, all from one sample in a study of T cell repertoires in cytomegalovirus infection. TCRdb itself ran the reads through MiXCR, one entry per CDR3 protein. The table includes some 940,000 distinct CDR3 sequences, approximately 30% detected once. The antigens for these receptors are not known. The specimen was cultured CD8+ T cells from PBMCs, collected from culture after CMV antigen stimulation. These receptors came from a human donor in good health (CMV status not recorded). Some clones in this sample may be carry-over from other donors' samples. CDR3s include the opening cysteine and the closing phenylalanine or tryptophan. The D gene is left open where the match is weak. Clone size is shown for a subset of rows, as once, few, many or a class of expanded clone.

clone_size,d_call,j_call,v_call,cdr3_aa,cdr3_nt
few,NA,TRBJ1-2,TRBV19,CASSGTHDNYGYTF,TGTGCCAGTAGCGGGACACACGATAACTATGGCTACACCTTC
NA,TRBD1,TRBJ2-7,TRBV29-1,CSARTGAYEQYF,TGCAGCGCAAGGACAGGGGCCTACGAGCAGTACTTC
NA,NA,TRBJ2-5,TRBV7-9,CASSPPWETQYF,TGTGCCAGCAGCCCCCCTTGGGAGACCCAGTACTTC
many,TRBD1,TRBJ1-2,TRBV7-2,CASSLPRQGLGNYGYTF,TGTGCCAGCAGCTTACCCCGACAGGGTCTGGGAAACTATGGCTACACCTTC
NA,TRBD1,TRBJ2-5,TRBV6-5,CASSYDRGQGETQYF,TGTGCCAGCAGTTACGACAGGGGGCAGGGGGAGACCCAGTACTTC
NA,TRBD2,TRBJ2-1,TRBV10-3,CAISDSGGNNEQFF,TGTGCCATCAGTGATAGCGGGGGGAACAATGAGCAGTTCTTC
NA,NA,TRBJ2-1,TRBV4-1,CASSQEWQGGGEQFF,TGCGCCAGCAGCCAAGAATGGCAGGGAGGGGGTGAGCAGTTCTTC
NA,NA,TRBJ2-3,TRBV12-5,CASVTGPGADTQYF,TGTGCTAGTGTCACAGGGCCAGGGGCAGATACGCAGTATTTT
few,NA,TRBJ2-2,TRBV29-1,CSVEDLDTGELFF,TGCAGCGTTGAAGACCTGGACACCGGGGAGCTGTTTTTT
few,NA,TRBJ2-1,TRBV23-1,CASSQERGSGAYNEQFF,TGCGCCAGCAGTCAGGAAAGGGGGAGCGGGGCCTACAATGAGCAGTTCTTC
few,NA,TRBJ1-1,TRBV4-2,CASSQGAGPTEAFF,TGTGCCAGCAGCCAAGGGGCCGGGCCCACTGAAGCTTTCTTT
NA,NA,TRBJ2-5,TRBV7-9,CASSPREGNRVYQETQYF,TGTGCCAGCAGCCCAAGAGAAGGGAACAGGGTATACCAAGAGACCCAGTACTTC
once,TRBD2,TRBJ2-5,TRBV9,CASSPRLGRLQETQYF,TGTGCCAGCAGCCCCAGACTCGGGAGGCTACAAGAGACCCAGTACTTC
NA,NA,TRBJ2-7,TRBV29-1,CSVEDGPEAYEQYF,TGCAGCGTTGAAGATGGACCCGAAGCCTACGAGCAGTACTTC
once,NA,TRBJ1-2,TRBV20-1,CSAKLSWGSGGYTF,TGCAGTGCTAAACTATCGTGGGGATCGGGGGGCTACACCTTC
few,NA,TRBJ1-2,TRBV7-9,CASSLPDSASPSVGYTF,TGTGCCAGCAGCTTACCGGACAGCGCTTCGCCCTCCGTCGGCTACACCTTC
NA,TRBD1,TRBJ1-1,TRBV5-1,CASREAGGGTEAFF,TGCGCCAGCAGAGAAGCAGGGGGAGGCACTGAAGCTTTCTTT
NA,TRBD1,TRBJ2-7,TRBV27,CASRRTGGSYEQYF,TGTGCCAGCAGGAGGACAGGGGGTTCCTACGAGCAGTACTTC
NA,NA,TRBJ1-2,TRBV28,CASNWGGHNNYGYTF,TGTGCCAGCAATTGGGGGGGACACAATAACTATGGCTACACCTTC
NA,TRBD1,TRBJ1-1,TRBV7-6,CASTSSGGGGTEAFF,TGTGCCAGCACTAGCTCAGGGGGCGGGGGCACTGAAGCTTTCTTT
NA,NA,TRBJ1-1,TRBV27,CASSLSGEYTEAFF,TGTGCCAGCAGTTTATCGGGGGAGTACACTGAAGCTTTCTTT
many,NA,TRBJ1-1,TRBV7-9,CASSLELGVNTEAFF,TGTGCCAGCAGCTTAGAGCTGGGCGTGAACACTGAAGCTTTCTTT
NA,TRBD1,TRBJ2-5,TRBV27,CASSLFPDRALGETQYF,TGTGCCAGCAGTTTATTCCCGGACAGGGCTTTAGGAGAGACCCAGTACTTC
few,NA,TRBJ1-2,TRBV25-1,CASSGGSRGYTF,TGTGCCAGCAGTGGTGGCTCCCGGGGCTACACCTTC
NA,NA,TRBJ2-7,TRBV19,CATRLVGDGDYEQYF,TGTGCCACCCGTTTGGTGGGGGACGGGGACTACGAGCAGTACTTC
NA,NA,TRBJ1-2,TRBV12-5,CASGFDAGNEDYGYTF,TGTGCTAGTGGTTTCGACGCAGGGAACGAGGACTATGGCTACACCTTC
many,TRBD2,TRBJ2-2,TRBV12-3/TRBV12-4,CASSLGGGATGELFF,TGTGCCAGCAGTTTGGGCGGGGGGGCCACCGGGGAGCTGTTTTTT
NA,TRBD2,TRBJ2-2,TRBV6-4,CASSDGGDVTGELFF,TGTGCCAGCTCTGACGGGGGGGACGTAACCGGGGAGCTGTTTTTT
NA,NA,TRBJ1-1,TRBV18,CASSLVEYTEAFF,TGTGCCAGCTCACTAGTGGAATACACTGAAGCTTTCTTT
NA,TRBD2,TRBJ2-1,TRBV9,CASSVEPGASGLLAEQFF,TGTGCCAGCAGCGTAGAGCCCGGGGCTAGCGGGTTATTGGCCGAGCAGTTCTTC
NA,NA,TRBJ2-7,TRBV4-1,CASSLLSGVPYEQYF,TGCGCCAGCAGCCTGTTATCGGGGGTTCCATACGAGCAGTACTTC
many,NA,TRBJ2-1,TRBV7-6,CASSLAWGNEQFF,TGTGCCAGCAGCTTAGCGTGGGGGAATGAGCAGTTCTTC
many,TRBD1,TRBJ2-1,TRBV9,CASSVGTGGPNNEQFF,TGTGCCAGCAGCGTAGGGACAGGGGGACCCAACAATGAGCAGTTCTTC
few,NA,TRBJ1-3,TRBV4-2,CASSQDGGPFSGNTIYF,TGTGCCAGCAGCCAAGATGGGGGACCTTTCTCTGGAAACACCATATATTTT
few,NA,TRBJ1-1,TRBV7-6,CASSSGGQNTEAFF,TGTGCCAGCAGCTCCGGGGGCCAGAACACTGAAGCTTTCTTT
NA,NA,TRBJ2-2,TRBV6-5,CASSLDHYTGELFF,TGTGCCAGCAGCCTGGACCACTACACCGGGGAGCTGTTTTTT
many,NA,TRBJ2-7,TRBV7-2,CASSSRVYEQYF,TGTGCCAGCAGCTCCCGGGTCTACGAGCAGTACTTC
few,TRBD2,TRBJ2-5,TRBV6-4,CASSVPLAGGRETQYF,TGTGCCAGCAGTGTCCCACTAGCGGGGGGTCGGGAGACCCAGTACTTC
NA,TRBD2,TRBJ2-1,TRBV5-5,CASSLMVAGGQYNEQFF,TGTGCCAGCAGCTTGATGGTAGCGGGGGGGCAATACAATGAGCAGTTCTTC
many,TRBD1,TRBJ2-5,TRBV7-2,CASSLDSNRGETQYF,TGTGCCAGCAGCTTAGATTCGAACAGGGGAGAGACCCAGTACTTC
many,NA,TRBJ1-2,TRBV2,CASSAPHRTTWGYTF,TGTGCCAGCAGTGCGCCCCACAGGACCACTTGGGGCTACACCTTC
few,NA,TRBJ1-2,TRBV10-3,CAIDTNYGYTF,TGTGCCATCGATACCAACTATGGCTACACCTTC
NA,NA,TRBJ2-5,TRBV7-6,CVSSVQHGKTQYF,TGTGTCAGCAGCGTCCAACATGGGAAGACCCAGTACTTC
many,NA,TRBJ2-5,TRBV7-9,CASSLEPGHDQETQYF,TGTGCCAGCAGCTTAGAACCGGGACACGACCAAGAGACCCAGTACTTC
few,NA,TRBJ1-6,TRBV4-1,CASSQALNSPLHF,TGCGCCAGCAGCCAGGCTCTGAATTCACCCCTCCACTTT
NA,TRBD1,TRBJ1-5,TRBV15,CATEDRVNSNQPQHF,TGTGCCACGGAGGACAGGGTTAATAGCAATCAGCCCCAGCATTTT
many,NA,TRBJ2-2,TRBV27,CASSSGVAGELFF,TGTGCCAGCAGCTCGGGGGTAGCCGGGGAGCTGTTTTTT
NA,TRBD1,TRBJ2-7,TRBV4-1,CASSHLTGHYEQYF,TGCGCCAGCAGCCACCTGACAGGGCACTACGAGCAGTACTTC
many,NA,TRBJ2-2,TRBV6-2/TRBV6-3,CASSYSGGTGELFF,TGTGCCAGCAGTTACTCTGGGGGCACCGGGGAGCTGTTTTTT
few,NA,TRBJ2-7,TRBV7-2,CASSFLGPSYEQYF,TGTGCCAGCAGCTTTTTAGGGCCCTCCTACGAGCAGTACTTC
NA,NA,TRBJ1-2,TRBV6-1,CASTISGRLAGYTF,TGTGCCAGCACCATCTCCGGGCGGTTGGCTGGCTACACCTTC